Presented here are 11 T cell receptor beta chains from one specimen sequenced in a study of T-cell reconstitution after alpha-beta-depleted transplantation in children. Molecular barcoding with unique molecular identifiers was used for the TCRbeta library. TCRdb fed the PCR reads into MiXCR, producing one record per CDR3 protein. The table records around 490,000 distinct CDR3 sequences, more than 9.5% of them present only once. Material: PBMCs, mostly from graft donor cells, obtained 180 days after TCRalphabeta/CD19-depleted stem cell transplant. The receptors shown here come from a female patient younger than 10 who had a stem cell transplant for aplastic anemia, so the T cells may come from the graft donor.

This chain joins TRBV20-1 and TRBJ2-4; the match to TRBD1 covers 8 bases. V was pared by 5 bases and J by 2 bases, with 11 bases of the junction left unmatched. In germline, CDR1 is DFQATT, CDR2 SNEGSKA (reference sequence). The CDR3 loop spans 16 amino acids. The DNA for the CDR3 is TGCAGTGCTCGAGGCGGACAGGGTTGGACCAAAAACATTCAGTACTTC. Translating gives CSARGGQGWTKNIQYF.

As for this clonotype: A read error may be the cause here, since a much bigger clone is one base away. The genes are TRBV20-1 and TRBJ2-7; no clear D gene. The CDR3 sequence is 16 residues long. CDR1 DFQATT and CDR2 SNEGSKA come from the germline V gene (reference sequence). Here the CDR3 DNA reads TGCAGTGCTAGTTTCGCGAATCTCTTTAGCTCCTACAAGCAGTACTTC. Its translation: CSASFANLFSSYKQYF.

CDR3 sequence: CASSLVTGGYHQPQHF. In DNA, the CDR3 is TGTGCCAGCAGTTTAGTAACAGGGGGATACCATCAGCCCCAGCATTTT. This rearrangement joins TRBV12-3 or TRBV12-4 to TRBJ1-5, with 8 bases aligning to TRBD1. V lost 1 base to trimming and J lost 5 bases; unmatched junction nucleotides: 7. The CDR3 consists of 16 residues.

This chain links TRBV7-6 with TRBJ2-2, with D perhaps matching TRBD1 or TRBD2 (6 bases each). V was trimmed by 6 bases and J by 4 bases, leaving 21 bases between them. This CDR3 is 17 amino acids long. Germline CDR1 SGHVS, CDR2 FNYEAQ. The CDR3 region has the DNA TGTGCCAGCAGTCGGCCTCAAACGGGGGCCGGCACCGGGGAGCTGTTTTTT. Protein product: CASSRPQTGAGTGELFF.

The chain recombines TRBV28 with TRBJ1-5, with D possibly being TRBD1 (5 bases). The V end was cut by 9 bases, the J end by 0 bases, with 18 bases between. This CDR3 region has 16 residues. The germline CDR1 and CDR2 sequences are MDHEN and SYDVKM. CDR3 sequence reads: CASPPPRGDSNQPQHF. The CDR3, as DNA: TGTGCCAGTCCTCCCCCTCGGGGGGATAGCAATCAGCCCCAGCATTTT.

This clonotype was counted between two and nine times. The V gene is TRBV4-3, the J gene TRBJ1-3; D call uncertain. CDR1 is LGHNA, CDR2 YSLEER, per germline. Trimming removed 3 bases at V and 1 base at J, with 13 bases between. The CDR3 is 16 amino acids. CDR3 protein: CASSQGAYRSGNTIYF. Written as DNA, the CDR3 is TGCGCCAGCAGCCAGGGTGCTTACCGATCTGGAAACACCATATATTTT.

This clonotype was counted between two and nine times. The rearrangement uses TRBV4-3 and TRBJ2-3, with 7 bases that match TRBD2. CDR1 is LGHNA and CDR2 is YSLEER in the germline V gene. Unmatched junction bases numbered 6, after V lost 2 bases and J lost 4 bases. The length of the CDR3 is 15 residues. The CDR3 nucleotides read TGCGCCAGCAGCCAACCGGCGGCGGGAGCAGATACGCAGTATTTT. This gives the protein CASSQPAAGADTQYF.

J is TRBJ1-4 and V is TRBV12-3 or TRBV12-4; possibly TRBD1 for D (5 bases). The CDR3 covers 14 residues. V was clipped by 8 bases and J by 4 bases, with 14 bases between them. This CDR3 is CASRGSGFNEKLFF. CDR3 in DNA: TGTGCCAGCCGGGGGTCAGGGTTTAATGAAAAACTGTTTTTT.

This clonotype occurred a few times. This chain joins TRBV29-1 and TRBJ1-1; possible D gene TRBD1, 6 bases. CDR1 and CDR2 from the germline V gene are SQVTM and ANQGSEA. V shed 7 bases and J shed 1 base, with 13 bases lying between them. The CDR3 is made up of 13 amino acids. CDR3 protein: CSGSNRENTEAFF. As DNA, the CDR3 is TGCAGCGGGTCTAACAGGGAGAACACTGAAGCTTTCTTT.

V gene TRBV7-2 combines with J gene TRBJ1-1; 10 bases map to TRBD1. Germline V gene sequence: CDR1 SGHTA, CDR2 FQGNSA. There are 13 residues in the CDR3. V lost 5 bases and J lost 8; bases outside the gene matches: 5. CDR3 in DNA: TGTGCCAGCAGCCAGGACAGGGGGAGGGAAGCTTTCTTT. Its protein is CASSQDRGREAFF.

This clonotype was found a few times. The chain is built from TRBV11-2 and TRBJ2-3, with TRBD2 matching 10 bases. Germline lookup yields CDR1 SGHAT and CDR2 FQNNGV. The CDR3 runs 17 residues. V shed 3 bases and J 0 bases; nucleotides not matched to a gene: 6. The CDR3 spells CASSFELAGPSTDTQYF. CDR3 DNA sequence: TGTGCCAGCAGCTTCGAACTAGCGGGACCTAGCACAGATACGCAGTATTTT. Supplemented by reference TRBV11-2 and TRBJ2-3, the full variable domain reads EAGVAQSPRYKIIEKRQSVAFWCNPISGHATLYWYQQILGQGPKLLIQFQNNGVVDDSQLPKDRFSAERLKGVDSTLKIQPAKLEDSAVYLCASSFELAGPSTDTQYFGPGTRLTVL.